This T cell receptor (beta chain) was captured by sequencing in a study of blood T cell repertoires in COVID-19. Study-wide background: The United States, Italy and Spain provided the acute and convalescent COVID-19 samples.

Sequencing was performed with immunoSEQ multiplex PCR; in TCRdb, only in-frame clones are kept and a portion is missing. The table records about 180,000 clones, approximately 85% of them present only once. Germline CDR1 and CDR2: MNHEY and SMNVEV (reference sequence). The J segment lost 9 bases and the V segment lost 6 bases, leaving 5 bases of the junction unmatched. The CDR3 is 13 residues long. Seattle's enrolled individuals joined amid active infection and were then monitored longitudinally. The TCR originated in an elderly man with COVID-19, enrolled during active disease. The sequencing sample was made of peripheral blood. The chain uses TRBV27 and TRBJ1-6; 7 bases are shared with TRBD1. CDR3 residues: CASSTNRGSPLHF. In DNA, the CDR3 is TGTGCCAGCAGCACAAACAGGGGTTCACCCCTCCACTTT.